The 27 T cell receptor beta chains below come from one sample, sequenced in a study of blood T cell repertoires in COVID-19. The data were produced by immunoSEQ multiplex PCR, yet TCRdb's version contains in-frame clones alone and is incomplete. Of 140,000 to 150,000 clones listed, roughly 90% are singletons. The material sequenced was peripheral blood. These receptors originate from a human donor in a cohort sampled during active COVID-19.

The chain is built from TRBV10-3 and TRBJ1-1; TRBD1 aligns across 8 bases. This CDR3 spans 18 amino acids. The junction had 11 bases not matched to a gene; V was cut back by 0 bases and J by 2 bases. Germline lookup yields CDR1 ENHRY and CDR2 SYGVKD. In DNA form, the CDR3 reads TGTGCCATCAGTGAGTCTTTGATGAGGACAGGGCCAAACACTGAAGCTTTCTTT. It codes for CAISESLMRTGPNTEAFF.

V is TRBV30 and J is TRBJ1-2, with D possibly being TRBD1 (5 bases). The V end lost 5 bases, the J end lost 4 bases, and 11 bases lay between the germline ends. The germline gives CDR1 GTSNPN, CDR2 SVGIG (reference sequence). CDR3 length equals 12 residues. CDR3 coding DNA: TGTGCCTGGTCCAGGGTCGGCTATGGCTACACCTTC. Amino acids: CAWSRVGYGYTF.

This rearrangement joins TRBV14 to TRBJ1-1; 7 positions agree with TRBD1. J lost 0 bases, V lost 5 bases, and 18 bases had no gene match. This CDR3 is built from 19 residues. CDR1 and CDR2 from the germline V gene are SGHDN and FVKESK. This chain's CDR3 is CASSEIKIRTGQLNTEAFF. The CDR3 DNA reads TGTGCCAGCAGCGAAATAAAGATTCGGACGGGACAGCTGAACACTGAAGCTTTCTTT. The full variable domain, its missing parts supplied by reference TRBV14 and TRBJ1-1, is EAGVTQFPSHSVIEKGQTVTLRCDPISGHDNLYWYRRVMGKEIKFLLHFVKESKQDESGMPNNRFLAERTGGTYSTLKVQPAELEDSGVYFCASSEIKIRTGQLNTEAFFGQGTRLTVV.

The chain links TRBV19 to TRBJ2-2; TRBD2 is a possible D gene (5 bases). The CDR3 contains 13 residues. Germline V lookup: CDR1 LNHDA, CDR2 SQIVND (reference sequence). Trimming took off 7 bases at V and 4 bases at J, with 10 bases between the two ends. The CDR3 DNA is TGTGCCAGTACGTTACGGGGCACCGGGGAGCTGTTTTTT. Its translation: CASTLRGTGELFF.

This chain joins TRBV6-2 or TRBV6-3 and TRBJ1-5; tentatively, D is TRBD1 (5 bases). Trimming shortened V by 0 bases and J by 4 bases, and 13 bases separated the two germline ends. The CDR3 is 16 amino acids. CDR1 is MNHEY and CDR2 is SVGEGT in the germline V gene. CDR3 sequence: CASSYSSRGRNQPQHF. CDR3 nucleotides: TGTGCCAGCAGTTACTCATCAAGGGGTAGGAATCAGCCCCAGCATTTT.

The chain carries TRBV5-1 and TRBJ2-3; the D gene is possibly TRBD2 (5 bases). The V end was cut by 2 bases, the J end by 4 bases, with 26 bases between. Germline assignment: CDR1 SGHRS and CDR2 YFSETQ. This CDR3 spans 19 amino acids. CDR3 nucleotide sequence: TGCGCCAGCAGCTTTCGTCTGAGGGTCGGAAACTTAGATCCAGATACGCAGTATTTT. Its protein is CASSFRLRVGNLDPDTQYF.

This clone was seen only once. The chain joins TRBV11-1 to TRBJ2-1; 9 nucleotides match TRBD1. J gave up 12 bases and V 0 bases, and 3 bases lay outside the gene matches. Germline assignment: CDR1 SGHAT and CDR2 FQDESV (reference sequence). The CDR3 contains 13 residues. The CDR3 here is CASSLAGTGRQFF. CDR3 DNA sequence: TGTGCCAGCAGCTTAGCCGGGACAGGGAGGCAGTTCTTC. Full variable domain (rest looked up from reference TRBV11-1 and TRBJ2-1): EAEVAQSPRYKITEKSQAVAFWCDPISGHATLYWYRQILGQGPELLVQFQDESVVDDSQLPKDRFSAERLKGVDSTLKIQPAELGDSAMYLCASSLAGTGRQFFGPGTRLTVL.

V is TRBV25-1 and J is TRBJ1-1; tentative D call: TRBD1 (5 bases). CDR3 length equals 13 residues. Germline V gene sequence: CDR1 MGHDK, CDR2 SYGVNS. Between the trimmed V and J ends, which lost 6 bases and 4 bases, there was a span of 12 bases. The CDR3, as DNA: TGTGCCAGCAGCTCACAGGAGGGCACTGAAGCTTTCTTT. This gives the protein CASSSQEGTEAFF.

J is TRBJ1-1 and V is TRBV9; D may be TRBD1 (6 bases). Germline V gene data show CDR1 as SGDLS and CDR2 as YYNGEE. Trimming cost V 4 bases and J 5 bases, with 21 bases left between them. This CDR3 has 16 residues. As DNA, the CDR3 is TGTGCCAGCAGCCCCGCCGGGGGGGGGCGGAGGACTGAAGCTTTCTTT. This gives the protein CASSPAGGGRRTEAFF.

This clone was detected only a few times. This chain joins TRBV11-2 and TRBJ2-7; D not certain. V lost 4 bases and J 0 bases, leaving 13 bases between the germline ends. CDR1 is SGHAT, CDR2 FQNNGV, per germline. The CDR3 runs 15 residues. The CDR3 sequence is CASSSSGGGSYEQYF. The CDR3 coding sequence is TGTGCCAGCAGCTCCTCCGGCGGTGGCTCCTACGAGCAGTACTTC.

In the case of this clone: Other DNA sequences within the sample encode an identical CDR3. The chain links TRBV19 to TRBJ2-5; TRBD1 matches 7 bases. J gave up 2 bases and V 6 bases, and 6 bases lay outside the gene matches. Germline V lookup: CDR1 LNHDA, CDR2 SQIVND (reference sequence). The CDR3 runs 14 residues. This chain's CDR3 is CASRPRGQQETQYF. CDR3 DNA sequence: TGTGCCAGTAGACCCCGGGGACAGCAAGAGACCCAGTACTTC.

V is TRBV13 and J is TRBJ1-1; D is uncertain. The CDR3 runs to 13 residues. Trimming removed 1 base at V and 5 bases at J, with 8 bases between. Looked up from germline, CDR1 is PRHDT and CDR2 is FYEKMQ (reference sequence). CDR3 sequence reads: CASSLEPTTEAFF. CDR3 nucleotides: TGTGCCAGCAGCTTAGAACCGACAACTGAAGCTTTCTTT. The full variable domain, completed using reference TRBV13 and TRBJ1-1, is AAGVIQSPRHLIKEKRETATLKCYPIPRHDTVYWYQQGPGQDPQFLISFYEKMQSDKGSIPDRFSAQQFSDYHSELNMSSLELGDSALYFCASSLEPTTEAFFGQGTRLTVV.

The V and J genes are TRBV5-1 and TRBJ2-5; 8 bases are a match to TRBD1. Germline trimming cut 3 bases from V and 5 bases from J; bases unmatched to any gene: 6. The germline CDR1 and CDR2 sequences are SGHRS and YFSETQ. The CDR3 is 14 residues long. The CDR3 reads CASSYTNRGETQYF. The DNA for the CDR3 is TGCGCCAGCAGCTACACTAACAGGGGGGAGACCCAGTACTTC.

The CDR3 nucleotides are TGTGCCTGGAGTCTTCTTCTGACAGGGAACACTGAAGCTTTCTTT. This codes for CAWSLLLTGNTEAFF. This chain uses TRBV30 with TRBJ1-1; a possible D gene is TRBD1 (6 bases). Trimming pared 2 bases from V and 1 base from J, leaving 14 bases between. Germline V gene lookup returns CDR1 GTSNPN and CDR2 SVGIG (reference sequence). This CDR3 contains 15 residues.

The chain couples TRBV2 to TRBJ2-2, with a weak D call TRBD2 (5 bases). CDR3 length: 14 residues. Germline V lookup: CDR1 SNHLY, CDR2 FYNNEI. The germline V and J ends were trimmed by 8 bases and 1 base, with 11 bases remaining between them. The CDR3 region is CASLATRNTGELFF. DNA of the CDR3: TGTGCCAGCTTAGCGACTCGGAACACCGGGGAGCTGTTTTTT.

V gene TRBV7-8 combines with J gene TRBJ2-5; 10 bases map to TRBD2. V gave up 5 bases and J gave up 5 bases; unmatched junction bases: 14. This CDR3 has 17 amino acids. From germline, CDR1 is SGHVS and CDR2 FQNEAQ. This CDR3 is CASSPAVLAGAGETQYF. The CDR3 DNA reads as TGTGCCAGCAGCCCTGCGGTCCTAGCGGGAGCTGGGGAGACCCAGTACTTC.

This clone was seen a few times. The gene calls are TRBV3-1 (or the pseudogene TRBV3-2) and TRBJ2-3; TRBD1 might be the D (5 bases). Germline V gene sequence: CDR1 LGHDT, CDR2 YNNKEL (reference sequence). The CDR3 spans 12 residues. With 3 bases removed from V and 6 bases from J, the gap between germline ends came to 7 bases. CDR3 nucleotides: TGTGCCAGCAGCCACAGGGCTGATACGCAGTATTTT. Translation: CASSHRADTQYF.

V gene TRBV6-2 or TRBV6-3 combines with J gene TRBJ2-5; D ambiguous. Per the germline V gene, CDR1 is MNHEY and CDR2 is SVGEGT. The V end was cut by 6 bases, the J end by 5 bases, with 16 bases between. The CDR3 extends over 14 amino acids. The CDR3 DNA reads TGTGCCAGCAGCTGGGTCCTTCTGAGGGAGACCCAGTACTTC. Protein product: CASSWVLLRETQYF.

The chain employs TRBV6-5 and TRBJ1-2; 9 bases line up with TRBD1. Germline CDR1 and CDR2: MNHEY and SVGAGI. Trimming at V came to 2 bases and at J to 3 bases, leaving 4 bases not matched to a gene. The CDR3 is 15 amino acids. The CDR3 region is CASSYTDRGYYGYTF. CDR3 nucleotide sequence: TGTGCCAGCAGTTACACAGACAGGGGGTACTATGGCTACACCTTC.

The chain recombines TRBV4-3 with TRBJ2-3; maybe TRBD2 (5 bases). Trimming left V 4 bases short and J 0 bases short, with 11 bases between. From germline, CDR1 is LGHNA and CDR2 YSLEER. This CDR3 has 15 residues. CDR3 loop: CASSLNGISTDTQYF. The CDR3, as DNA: TGCGCCAGCAGCCTTAACGGGATTAGCACAGATACGCAGTATTTT.

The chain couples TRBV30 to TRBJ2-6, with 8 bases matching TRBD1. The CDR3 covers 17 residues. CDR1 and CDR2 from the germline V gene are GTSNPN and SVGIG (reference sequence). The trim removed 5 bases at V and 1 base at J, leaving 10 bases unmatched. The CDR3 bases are TGTGCCTGGGCTCAGGACAGGGCTGGGTCTGGGGCCAACGTCCTGACTTTC. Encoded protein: CAWAQDRAGSGANVLTF.

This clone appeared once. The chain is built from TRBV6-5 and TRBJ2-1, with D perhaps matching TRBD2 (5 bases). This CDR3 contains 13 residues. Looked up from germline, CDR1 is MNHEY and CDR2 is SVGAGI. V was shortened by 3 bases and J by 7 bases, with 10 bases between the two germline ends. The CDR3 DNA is TGTGCCAGCAGTTATTTTCGGGGAAATGAGCAGTTCTTC. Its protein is CASSYFRGNEQFF.

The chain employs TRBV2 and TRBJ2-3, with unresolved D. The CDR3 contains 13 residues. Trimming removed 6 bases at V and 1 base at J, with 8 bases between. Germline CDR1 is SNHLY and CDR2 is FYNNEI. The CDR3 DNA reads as TGTGCCAGCAGGCTGCCAGGCACAGATACGCAGTATTTT. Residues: CASRLPGTDTQYF.

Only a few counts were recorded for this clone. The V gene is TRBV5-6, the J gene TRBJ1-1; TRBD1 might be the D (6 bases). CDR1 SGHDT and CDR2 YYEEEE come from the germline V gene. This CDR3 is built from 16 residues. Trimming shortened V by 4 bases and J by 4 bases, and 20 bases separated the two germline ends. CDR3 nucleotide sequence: TGTGCCAGCAGCCCCGTGGGGGCCAGGGCGGGCACTGAAGCTTTCTTT. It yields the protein CASSPVGARAGTEAFF.

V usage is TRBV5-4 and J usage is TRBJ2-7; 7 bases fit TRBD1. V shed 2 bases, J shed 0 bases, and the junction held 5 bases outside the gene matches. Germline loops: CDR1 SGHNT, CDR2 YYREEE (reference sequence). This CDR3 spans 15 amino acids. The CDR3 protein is CASSLTGATSYEQYF. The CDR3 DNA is TGTGCCAGCAGCTTAACAGGGGCCACCTCCTACGAGCAGTACTTC.

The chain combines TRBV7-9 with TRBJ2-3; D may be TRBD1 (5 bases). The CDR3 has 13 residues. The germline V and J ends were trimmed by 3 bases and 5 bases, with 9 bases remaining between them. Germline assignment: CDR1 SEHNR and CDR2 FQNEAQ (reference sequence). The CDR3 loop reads CASSFRQGDTQYF. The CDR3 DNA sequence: TGTGCCAGCAGCTTTCGGCAGGGAGATACGCAGTATTTT.

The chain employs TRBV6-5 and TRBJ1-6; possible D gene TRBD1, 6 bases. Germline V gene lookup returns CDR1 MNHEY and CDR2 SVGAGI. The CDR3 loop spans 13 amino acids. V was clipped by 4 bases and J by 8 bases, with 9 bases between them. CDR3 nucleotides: TGTGCCAGCAGTTCAGGGGCTGATTCACCCCTCCACTTT. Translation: CASSSGADSPLHF.